One sample yielded the 3 T cell receptor beta chains listed below, sequenced in a study of cytomegalovirus exposure and HLA in healthy donors. PCR involved 60 Vbeta and 13 Jbeta primers. Produced via immunoSEQ multiplex PCR; TCRdb's table is partial and in-frame only. The sample lists 150,000 to 200,000 clones, roughly 86% seen once, with under 5% in the top ten. Material for sequencing was PBMCs. Source of these receptors: a girl aged 10-17 years in good health and CMV-seropositive.

V gene TRBV27 combines with J gene TRBJ2-1; tentative D call: TRBD1 (6 bases). Per the germline V gene, CDR1 is MNHEY and CDR2 is SMNVEV (reference sequence). V lost 5 bases to trimming and J lost 4 bases, with 18 bases between them. The CDR3 totals 16 residues. In nucleotides, the CDR3 is TGTGCCAGCAGTCCTCGGGCAGGGGCAAGTTACAATGAGCAGTTCTTC. It encodes CASSPRAGASYNEQFF.

This chain uses TRBV6-1 with TRBJ2-7; D uncertain. V gave up 3 bases and J gave up 4 bases, with 13 bases separating them. CDR1 and CDR2 from the germline V gene are MNHNS and SASEGT. This CDR3 comprises 14 residues. CDR3 sequence reads: CASSDVARWYEQYF. CDR3 nucleotide sequence: TGTGCCAGCAGTGATGTGGCCAGATGGTACGAGCAGTACTTC.

The V gene is TRBV9, the J gene TRBJ2-6; D perhaps matches TRBD1 (6 bases). The CDR3 length is 17 residues. CDR1 SGDLS and CDR2 YYNGEE come from the germline V gene. V lost 2 bases and J lost 0, with 12 bases in between. CDR3 DNA: TGTGCCAGCAGCGTGTCAGGGGTACCCTCTGGGGCCAACGTCCTGACTTTC. As protein: CASSVSGVPSGANVLTF.